A selection of T cell receptor beta chains follows, all from one sample in a study of CD8 T cells in Susac syndrome. TCRdb independently ran MiXCR on the immunoSEQ multiplex PCR reads; one entry per CDR3 protein. The data hold tens of thousands of distinct CDR3 sequences, with 85% to 95% observed a single time. The sample consisted of CD8+ T cells from PBMCs. The source of these receptors is a human donor with Susac syndrome. The CDR3 runs from the conserved cysteine through the conserved F or W. The D gene is left open where the match is weak. Expanded clones are given a class, and other clones once, few, many or no size at all.

CDR3 | DNA | J | size | D | V
CASSFGRGADTQYF | TGTGCCAGCAGCTTCGGGAGGGGGGCAGATACGCAGTATTTT | TRBJ2-3 | - | TRBD2 | TRBV13
CASSYIGSNEQFF | TGTGCCAGCAGTTACATAGGATCTAATGAGCAGTTCTTC | TRBJ2-1 | once | - | TRBV6-5
CASSQGTTGTQYF | TGTGCCAGCAGCCAAGGGACTACCGGGACCCAGTACTTC | TRBJ2-5 | - | TRBD2 | TRBV13
CASNGPSGRAVEDTQYF | TGTGCCAGCAATGGACCTAGCGGGAGGGCCGTGGAAGATACGCAGTATTTT | TRBJ2-3 | - | TRBD2 | TRBV2
CASSLQLAAQETQYF | TGCGCCAGCAGCCTCCAACTAGCGGCACAAGAGACCCAGTACTTC | TRBJ2-5 | - | TRBD2 | TRBV4-3
CSAGDGTTYGYTF | TGCAGTGCAGGGGACGGGACAACATATGGCTACACCTTC | TRBJ1-2 | once | - | TRBV20-1
CASIGLAGENEQFF | TGTGCCAGCATTGGCCTAGCGGGAGAAAATGAGCAGTTCTTC | TRBJ2-1 | - | TRBD2 | TRBV27
CSARAFGLAGLYEQYF | TGCAGTGCTAGAGCTTTTGGACTAGCGGGACTCTACGAGCAGTACTTC | TRBJ2-7 | - | TRBD2 | TRBV20-1
CASSHGSSGRYEQYF | TGTGCCAGCAGCCATGGGAGTAGCGGGAGGTACGAGCAGTACTTC | TRBJ2-7 | - | TRBD2 | TRBV5-6
CATRSGVSYEQYF | TGTGCCACTCGGTCCGGGGTCTCCTACGAGCAGTACTTC | TRBJ2-7 | - | - | TRBV15
CASRGADYEQYF | TGTGCCAGCAGGGGAGCTGACTACGAGCAGTACTTC | TRBJ2-7 | - | - | TRBV6-5
CATSDWGEETQYF | TGTGCCACCAGTGATTGGGGGGAAGAGACCCAGTACTTC | TRBJ2-5 | once | - | TRBV24-1
CASSRSGGSTDTQYF | TGTGCCAGCAGTAGATCTGGCGGGAGCACAGATACGCAGTATTTT | TRBJ2-3 | - | - | TRBV5-4
CAWSAPGTVLGEQYF | TGTGCCTGGAGTGCCCCGGGGACAGTTTTAGGCGAGCAGTACTTC | TRBJ2-7 | - | TRBD1 | TRBV30
CAWSLAGPPPYNEQFF | TGTGCCTGGAGTTTAGCGGGACCTCCTCCCTACAATGAGCAGTTCTTC | TRBJ2-1 | once | TRBD2 | TRBV30
CASGRASSYEQYF | TGTGCCAGCGGAAGGGCAAGCTCCTACGAGCAGTACTTC | TRBJ2-7 | - | - | TRBV2
CSVTGQEGSQHF | TGCAGCGTGACAGGCCAAGAGGGGTCCCAGCATTTT | TRBJ1-5 | - | - | TRBV29-1
CASSVSFGLENTGELFF | TGTGCCAGCAGCGTTTCATTTGGACTAGAGAACACCGGGGAGCTGTTTTTT | TRBJ2-2 | - | TRBD2 | TRBV9
CASTHPGTAFYGYTF | TGTGCCAGTACCCACCCCGGGACAGCTTTCTATGGCTACACCTTC | TRBJ1-2 | - | TRBD1 | TRBV11-2
CASSLRLSYEQYF | TGTGCCAGTAGTCTCCGGCTCTCCTACGAGCAGTACTTC | TRBJ2-7 | - | - | TRBV19
CSAIPGLAPQETQYF | TGCAGCGCTATACCGGGACTAGCGCCTCAAGAGACCCAGTACTTC | TRBJ2-5 | - | TRBD2 | TRBV29-1
CSARDLGLLNTGELFF | TGCAGTGCTAGAGATCTGGGCTTGCTGAACACCGGGGAGCTGTTTTTT | TRBJ2-2 | - | - | TRBV20-1
CSARVGTSGSDEQFF | TGCAGTGCTAGAGTCGGGACTAGCGGGAGTGATGAGCAGTTCTTC | TRBJ2-1 | - | TRBD2 | TRBV20-1
CASSQVPGSLVDTQYF | TGTGCCAGCAGCCAAGTCCCTGGGAGTCTTGTGGATACGCAGTATTTT | TRBJ2-3 | - | - | TRBV3-1
CAISASGSTDTQYF | TGTGCCATCAGTGCCTCCGGAAGCACAGATACGCAGTATTTT | TRBJ2-3 | - | - | TRBV10-3
CATSDLGGTAQETQYF | TGTGCCACCAGTGATTTGGGGGGGACAGCCCAAGAGACCCAGTACTTC | TRBJ2-5 | - | - | TRBV24-1
CASSSPGGSTGELFF | TGTGCCAGCAGCTCGCCTGGGGGAAGCACCGGGGAGCTGTTTTTT | TRBJ2-2 | - | - | TRBV5-4
CASSSERGSSYEQYF | TGTGCCAGCAGCTCAGAGCGGGGGAGCTCCTACGAGCAGTACTTC | TRBJ2-7 | - | TRBD2 | TRBV11-2
CSGQGLRREGSNEQFF | TGCAGCGGACAGGGCTTGCGTCGGGAGGGGTCCAATGAGCAGTTCTTC | TRBJ2-1 | - | - | TRBV29-1
CATGGGTNYGYTF | TGTGCCACCGGGGGCGGAACCAACTATGGCTACACCTTC | TRBJ1-2 | - | - | TRBV13
CASSVEGMDIQYF | TGTGCCAGCAGCGTAGAAGGGATGGACATTCAGTACTTC | TRBJ2-4 | - | - | TRBV9
CASSDKSGSYNEQFF | TGTGCCAGCAGTGACAAAAGCGGCTCCTACAATGAGCAGTTCTTC | TRBJ2-1 | once | - | TRBV6-4
CATRDDRDGYTF | TGTGCCACCAGAGACGACAGAGATGGCTACACCTTC | TRBJ1-2 | - | - | TRBV15
CASSTLTGGSDEQYF | TGTGCCAGCAGCACCCTCACAGGGGGATCAGACGAGCAGTACTTC | TRBJ2-7 | once | TRBD1 | TRBV9
CSVEVRDGTEAFF | TGCAGCGTTGAAGTTCGGGACGGCACTGAAGCTTTCTTT | TRBJ1-1 | - | - | TRBV29-1
CASSLGPTISYEQYF | TGTGCCAGCAGTTTGGGACCCACGATCTCCTACGAGCAGTACTTC | TRBJ2-7 | - | - | TRBV27
CATSDRVAGAYNEQFF | TGTGCCACCAGTGATAGGGTAGCGGGGGCCTACAATGAGCAGTTCTTC | TRBJ2-1 | - | TRBD2 | TRBV24-1
CSEAGTVSDTQYF | TGCAGCGAAGCCGGGACGGTTTCAGATACGCAGTATTTT | TRBJ2-3 | - | - | TRBV29-1
CASSPSYEQYF | TGTGCCAGCAGCCCCTCCTACGAGCAGTACTTC | TRBJ2-7 | few | - | TRBV6-1
CSVVGVGGELFF | TGCAGCGTTGTGGGGGTCGGCGGGGAGCTGTTTTTT | TRBJ2-2 | once | - | TRBV29-1
CATTLTVQETQYF | TGTGCCACCACCCTCACGGTCCAAGAGACCCAGTACTTC | TRBJ2-5 | - | - | TRBV15
CASSEDRGTQETQYF | TGTGCCAGCAGCGAAGACAGGGGTACTCAAGAGACCCAGTACTTC | TRBJ2-5 | - | TRBD1 | TRBV7-2
CASSQSGVYEQFF | TGTGCCAGCAGCCAATCGGGAGTCTATGAGCAGTTCTTC | TRBJ2-1 | - | - | TRBV3-1
CASSLVRGSNEQFF | TGTGCCAGCAGCTTAGTAAGGGGGTCGAATGAGCAGTTCTTC | TRBJ2-1 | - | - | TRBV7-8
CASSQDRYSNQPQHF | TGCGCCAGCAGCCAAGATAGGTATAGCAATCAGCCCCAGCATTTT | TRBJ1-5 | - | - | TRBV4-3
CASSQERSGLYNEQFF | TGCGCCAGCAGCCAAGAGAGGAGCGGATTATACAATGAGCAGTTCTTC | TRBJ2-1 | - | - | TRBV4-3
CASSPGTGHLIAEAFF | TGCGCCAGCAGTCCCGGGACAGGGCATCTAATCGCTGAAGCTTTCTTT | TRBJ1-1 | - | TRBD1 | TRBV5-1
CASSLAREEETQYF | TGCGCCAGCAGCTTGGCCCGCGAGGAAGAGACCCAGTACTTC | TRBJ2-5 | - | - | TRBV5-1
CASTERTSTDTQYF | TGTGCCAGCACCGAGCGGACTAGCACAGATACGCAGTATTTT | TRBJ2-3 | - | - | TRBV9
CASAGPTEAFF | TGTGCCAGTGCAGGGCCCACTGAAGCTTTCTTT | TRBJ1-1 | - | - | TRBV7-9
CASSQEEHAGGTDTQYF | TGCGCCAGCAGCCAAGAAGAGCATGCGGGAGGGACAGATACGCAGTATTTT | TRBJ2-3 | - | TRBD2 | TRBV4-1
CAGGQGTDTQYF | TGTGCCGGCGGACAGGGCACAGATACGCAGTATTTT | TRBJ2-3 | - | TRBD1 | TRBV5-6
CASSSGRGGYTF | TGTGCCAGCAGCTCGGGACGGGGCGGCTACACCTTC | TRBJ1-2 | - | - | TRBV9
CSVESGSHNYGYTF | TGCAGCGTTGAATCCGGGAGCCACAACTATGGCTACACCTTC | TRBJ1-2 | - | - | TRBV29-1
CASSLGADQETQYF | TGTGCCAGCAGCTTAGGGGCGGACCAAGAGACCCAGTACTTC | TRBJ2-5 | - | - | TRBV11-2